This T cell receptor beta chain was obtained from a study of cytomegalovirus exposure and HLA in healthy donors (dated by TCRdb to about 2017). Turning to the overall study: According to an earlier analysis of a few hundred of the donors, 150 million to 200 million T cells yielded 117 million unique TCR beta sequences and around 300 Gb of sequence data. About 310 gigabases of sequencing data and some 85 million unique TCR sequences were included in an early release covering over 600 HLA-typed donors. Of the 300 to 450 genotyped donors, around 81% fell in the genetic ancestry cluster associated with self-reported Caucasian donors. The study aimed to test whether cataloging public T cell receptors could reveal signatures of past pathogen exposure. Using immunosequencing, the study profiled T cell repertoires from fewer than 700 subjects and related those repertoires to cytomegalovirus serostatus. A separate validation cohort of roughly 130 different subjects was used in addition to the approximately 640-subject first cohort. High-throughput TCR immunosequencing, statistical association of individual TCRs with disease status, and machine learning were combined to predict cytomegalovirus infection status. In a later analysis, previously published TCR beta repertoires from 550 to 700 donors were re-analyzed and high-resolution HLA genotyping was added so that TCR occurrence patterns could be studied. Rather than using new phenotypic data, the later analysis identified candidate immune exposures from TCR beta sequences and from how often those sequences occurred across donors. An earlier analysis of around 540 of the donors applied high-throughput TCR beta sequencing to assess whether each TCR beta V gene segment acted as functional or pseudogenic. Donor age, sex, ethnicity and CMV serostatus were compiled together with the repertoire data. A later genetic analysis used genome-wide SNP genotypes for about 65% of the roughly 700 donors, treating that subset as a discovery cohort. Every repertoire in the discovery cohort had been generated on one and the same sequencing platform. HLA typing included class I and class II loci at four-digit resolution. The number of donors typed differed by locus, with roughly 620-630 for A, B, C, DRB1 and DQB1, approximately 500 for DQA1, some 570 for DPA1, and some 450 for DPB1. About five DR-DQ haplotypes were treated as single units for association and clustering because of strong linkage in the cohort. Across under 500 genotyped donors of the cohort, an average of roughly 250,000 unique TCR beta nucleotide sequences per donor were sequenced, and roughly 18% of those sequences were non-productive. The full study reports these points: Because counts were too low, seventeen rarely observed V segments, including chromosome 9 orphons, were left out of the earlier analysis of 587 of the donors. In both the original and validation cohorts, the classifier was reported to diagnose cytomegalovirus status with high specificity and sensitivity. In vitro tests confirmed that three of the cytomegalovirus-associated TCR beta chains recognize cytomegalovirus antigens. When HLA alleles, especially DR and DQ, strongly co-occurred, attributing TCR associations to individual alleles was difficult. A later analysis found that HLA-associated TCR beta chains were more clonally expanded and had lower generation probabilities than equally common non-associated chains. It was suggested by the authors that the approach could potentially be generalized to other disease states and immunological phenotypes. HLA typing was unavailable for some donors at each locus, so association tests used only the typed subset. In a later analysis, several top co-occurrence clusters were reported to appear linked to parvovirus B19, influenza, CMV and Epstein-Barr virus. Some IMGT-functional V segments, including TRBV6-2 and TRBV6-3, could not be distinguished by the 87-base-pair reads and were therefore excluded. An earlier analysis of around 600 of the donors showed that most TCR beta V segments appeared in productive rearrangements either about 90% or about 30% of the time, which broadly matched IMGT annotations. The presence/absence analyses assumed that sequencing depth was roughly uniform across donors, and that assumption may not be true. Linkage disequilibrium might explain the correlated functional status among segregating V segments, but an unknown experimental factor could not be ruled out. According to a later analysis, TCR association rates differed among HLA loci, with DRB1 alleles showing the most associated TCRs and HLA-C alleles showing the fewest. Only TCR beta chains were sequenced in this cohort, and the absence of alpha or paired-chain data limited detectable features. An association between a missense DCLRE1C variant and V-gene and J-gene trimming of TCR beta chains was found in a later genetic analysis and replicated in an independent cohort. At a false discovery rate of 0.05, a later analysis linked 16,951 TCR beta sequences to specific HLA alleles. While some public TCRs were present in many individuals, most TCR sequences turned up only very rarely across donors. The sequencing pipeline was judged likely to have produced a cluster of highly shared sequence variants as a technical artifact. A total of 164 TCR beta chains were listed by the study as associated with cytomegalovirus. According to a later analysis, most CMV-associated TCR beta chains appeared to be HLA-restricted, and the HLA associations seemed to be driven largely by CMV exposure. A further reported finding was that TCR beta sequences accurately predicted the HLA-A and HLA-B alleles for most subjects in the first cohort. CMV serostatus was the only immune exposure information available for the cohort. According to a later genetic analysis, donors in an Asian-associated ancestry cluster had fewer N-insertions in productive TCRs than the approximately 630-donor mean.

The cohort comprised fewer than 700 healthy bone marrow donors. Cohort members were all nominally healthy when sampled, although unrecorded immune exposures were likely present. The donor tested CMV seronegative, placing the donor among the roughly 350 seronegative members of the cohort. A peripheral blood sample was collected from each donor, and TCR beta sequencing was performed on peripheral blood mononuclear cells. The Qiagen DNeasy Blood Extraction Kit was used to extract genomic DNA from the blood cell samples. Library creation used the immunoSEQ multiplex PCR assay. For the multiplex PCR, a mixture combining 60 forward primers for TCR Vbeta segments and 13 reverse primers for TCR Jbeta segments was used. The CDR3 region of rearranged TCR beta genes was amplified from genomic DNA with a multiplex PCR assay. Amplified TCR beta libraries were sequenced as 87-base-pair reads on the Illumina HiSeq System. The study's processing was this. A later analysis tallied 70 million to 100 million unique TCR beta chains across the 610 or so repertoires, and some 10 million of those chains were shared by two or more donors. To remove PCR and sequencing errors, raw reads were error-corrected and collapsed into unique sequences using a nearest-neighbor algorithm that merged closely related sequences. Alignment of CDR3 sequences to IMGT reference sequences was used to assign V, D and J gene segments. For a sequence to be retained, a match of at least six nucleotides was required to both a V gene segment and a J gene segment. A rearrangement counted as productive if the CDR3 had no stop codons and remained in frame with V and J, and every other rearrangement counted as non-productive. Following IMGT convention, CDR3 was defined as the stretch from the second conserved V-encoded cysteine to the conserved J-encoded phenylalanine. The earlier analysis of 500 to 750 of the donors excluded any sequence lacking an unambiguous match to a single V gene segment. In an earlier analysis of approximately 560 of the donors, a V segment was called functional when productive rearrangements were above 56.7%, and segregating when the standard deviation between donors exceeded 5%. A statistical classification framework was built to diagnose cytomegalovirus status from the catalog of TCR beta chain sequences. In a later analysis, V and J genes were assigned by comparing TCR nucleotide sequences against IMGT/GENE-DB human TR gene sequences. A later analysis assigned CDR3 sequences and most-parsimonious VDJ recombination scenarios with the TCRdist pipeline. In a later analysis, each TCR beta chain was defined by its CDR3 amino acid sequence together with its V-gene family, and reads lacking a unique V-gene family were excluded. To address suspected cross-contamination and a sequencing artifact, a later analysis removed approximately 590 highly shared, low-generation-probability nucleotide sequences. A later analysis calculated a clonal expansion index for each public chain from normalized within-repertoire ranks of inferred template counts. Generation probabilities in a later analysis came from a VDJ recombination model fitted to out-of-frame rearrangements, and those results were checked against IGoR. A later analysis scored TCR-TCR, TCR-HLA and TCR-CMV co-occurrence with hypergeometric tests, applying a repertoire-size bias correction to TCR pairs. A later analysis estimated false discovery rates by permuting HLA or CMV assignments 20 times. In a later analysis, co-occurring TCRs were grouped using DBSCAN, with TCRdist sequence similarity added in when clustering inside HLA-allele-positive subsets. Co-occurrence clustering excluded repertoires with fewer than 30,000 or more than 120,000 public chains, plus five with anomalous nucleotide sharing. What TCRdb holds here is the immuneACCESS table cut down to in-frame rearrangements. Part of the clones is not present; checked against another copy, under half of the missing clones reflect an unresolved V gene, and the others are unexplained. V, J and clone size are those of that table, while D and trimming were read from the DNA. This sample is represented by about 190,000 clones; roughly 68% of them were singletons. The ten largest clonotypes hold approximately 1.8% of the sample.

The junction shows trimming of 2 bases on V and 3 bases on J, and the gene matches do not reach 5 bases of it. Inclusive of the bounding cysteine and phenylalanine, the CDR3 is 16 residues long. The retained sequence is limited to the CDR3, 48 bases, with the frame set at the first base. The germline V gene supplies CDR1 SGHDT and CDR2 YYEEEE. On this clone itself: Its antigen specificity is not known. No base quality information exists; no much larger clone differs at one position.

The chain links TRBV5-6 with TRBJ1-2, with TRBD1 identical over 12 junction bases. Sequencing was carried out using PBMCs. The receptor comes from a woman aged 25 to 39 in good health and CMV-seronegative. CDR3 region: CASSLLRDRGHYGYTF. The sequenced DNA: TGTGCCAGCAGCTTATTACGGGACAGGGGGCACTATGGCTACACCTTC.